This is a list of T cell receptor beta chains from one sample in a study of shared clonotypes between healthy human individuals. Method: immunoSEQ multiplex PCR; TCRdb's copy keeps in-frame clones and lacks some. This repertoire shows about 530,000 clones, almost 97% found once; its top ten account for 0.06%. Specimen: naive CD4+ T cells sorted from blood. The receptors derive from a woman in her twenties or thirties in good health. Both conserved end residues are part of each CDR3. Fields, in order: D gene, clone size, J gene, V gene, CDR3 protein, CDR3 DNA. D genes are given only for firm matches. The size of a clone is reported for some rows only, either as once, few or many, or as a class for expanded clones.

NA | NA | TRBJ1-5 | TRBV2 | CASRGLNQPQHF | TGTGCCAGCAGGGGACTGAATCAGCCCCAGCATTTT
TRBD1 | NA | TRBJ2-1 | TRBV19 | CASTDRRYNEQFF | TGTGCCAGCACGGACAGGAGATACAATGAGCAGTTCTTC
NA | NA | TRBJ2-1 | TRBV11-2 | CASSSGALSVQFF | TGTGCCAGCAGCTCCGGGGCTTTATCGGTGCAGTTCTTC
NA | NA | TRBJ2-5 | TRBV7-6 | CASSLIGLGETQYF | TGTGCCAGCAGCTTAATCGGGTTAGGAGAGACCCAGTACTTC
NA | NA | TRBJ1-2 | TRBV28 | CASSLSLIRSYGYTF | TGTGCCAGCAGTTTATCCTTGATTCGGTCCTATGGCTACACCTTC
NA | NA | TRBJ1-2 | TRBV27 | CASSFGGPGRGYTF | TGTGCCAGCAGTTTCGGTGGGCCTGGTAGGGGCTACACCTTC
NA | NA | TRBJ1-1 | TRBV28 | CASSLSQANTEAFF | TGTGCCAGCAGTTTATCGCAGGCTAACACTGAAGCTTTCTTT
TRBD2 | NA | TRBJ2-7 | TRBV7-8 | CASSLVPSGSYEQYF | TGTGCCAGCAGCTTAGTTCCTAGCGGATCCTACGAGCAGTACTTC
NA | NA | TRBJ1-1 | TRBV5-1 | CASSVTSGAKNTEAFF | TGCGCCAGCAGCGTCACGTCCGGGGCAAAAAACACTGAAGCTTTCTTT
TRBD1 | NA | TRBJ2-2 | TRBV10-2 | CASRQGASGELFF | TGCGCCAGCAGGCAGGGGGCGTCCGGGGAGCTGTTTTTT
TRBD2 | NA | TRBJ2-7 | TRBV30 | CAWSEGTSGNNEQYF | TGTGCCTGGAGCGAGGGGACTAGCGGGAACAACGAGCAGTACTTC
NA | NA | TRBJ2-1 | TRBV7-2 | CASSLETGATYNEQFF | TGTGCCAGCAGCTTAGAAACGGGGGCCACCTACAATGAGCAGTTCTTC
NA | NA | TRBJ1-5 | TRBV5-8 | CASSLGQHGGGNQPQHF | TGTGCCAGCAGCTTGGGGCAGCATGGAGGGGGCAATCAGCCCCAGCATTTT
NA | once | TRBJ1-5 | TRBV6-1 | CASSLGGDQPQHF | TGTGCCAGCAGTTTAGGGGGGGATCAGCCCCAGCATTTT
NA | few | TRBJ1-3 | TRBV6-1 | CASSESTMNSGNTIYF | TGTGCCAGCAGTGAATCGACGATGAACTCTGGAAACACCATATATTTT
NA | NA | TRBJ2-5 | TRBV6-6 | CASSYSRNQETQYF | TGTGCCAGCAGTTACTCGAGGAACCAAGAGACCCAGTACTTC
TRBD2 | NA | TRBJ2-7 | TRBV10-3 | CAISDPTSGSNHEQYF | TGTGCCATCAGTGATCCGACTAGCGGGAGCAACCACGAGCAGTACTTC
NA | once | TRBJ2-6 | TRBV7-8 | CASSPRTDSGANVLTF | TGTGCCAGCAGCCCGAGGACCGACTCTGGGGCCAACGTCCTGACTTTC
NA | NA | TRBJ2-7 | TRBV11-2 | CASSSPLLVPRRYF | TGTGCCAGCAGCTCACCCCTCCTTGTACCAAGGCGGTACTTC
TRBD2 | NA | TRBJ2-3 | TRBV7-2 | CASSLGLAVSDTQYF | TGTGCCAGCAGCCTGGGGCTAGCGGTCTCAGATACGCAGTATTTT
NA | NA | TRBJ2-2 | TRBV6-8 | CASSYLGELFF | TGTGCCAGCAGTTACTTAGGGGAGCTGTTTTTT
TRBD2 | NA | TRBJ2-2 | TRBV11-2 | CASYGAGSNTGELFF | TGTGCCAGCTACGGAGCGGGATCGAACACCGGGGAGCTGTTTTTT
TRBD1 | NA | TRBJ2-3 | TRBV6-5 | CASSYGDRVVDTQYF | TGTGCCAGCAGTTACGGGGACAGGGTTGTAGATACGCAGTATTTT
NA | NA | TRBJ1-4 | TRBV28 | CASSSLVNEKLFF | TGTGCCAGCAGTTCCCTAGTTAATGAAAAACTGTTTTTT
NA | once | TRBJ2-1 | TRBV5-5 | CASSLRDGNRWEQFF | TGTGCCAGCAGCCTCCGGGACGGCAACCGTTGGGAGCAGTTCTTC
NA | NA | TRBJ2-7 | TRBV21-1 | CASSKGSLLGYDYEQYF | TGTGCCAGCAGCAAAGGAAGCCTACTGGGCTATGACTACGAGCAGTACTTC
NA | few | TRBJ1-1 | TRBV6-6 | CASSYAGIAEAFF | TGTGCCAGCAGTTACGCAGGTATCGCTGAAGCTTTCTTT
NA | NA | TRBJ2-5 | TRBV4-1 | CASSHQKGRGQETQYF | TGCGCCAGCAGCCACCAAAAGGGACGGGGCCAAGAGACCCAGTACTTC
TRBD2 | NA | TRBJ2-7 | TRBV28 | CASILSGLEGEQYF | TGTGCCAGCATTCTTAGCGGGTTGGAGGGCGAGCAGTACTTC
NA | NA | TRBJ2-7 | TRBV21-1 | CASRQYRTHYEQYF | TGTGCCAGCAGGCAATACAGGACTCACTACGAGCAGTACTTC
TRBD1 | NA | TRBJ1-5 | TRBV19 | CASSIWDRGQPQHF | TGTGCCAGTAGTATCTGGGACAGAGGACAGCCCCAGCATTTT
NA | NA | TRBJ1-5 | TRBV5-5 | CASSLRGDSNQPQHF | TGTGCCAGCAGCTTGAGAGGAGATAGCAATCAGCCCCAGCATTTT
NA | NA | TRBJ2-1 | TRBV5-6 | CASNSYGEYTNEQFF | TGTGCCAGCAACTCCTACGGGGAATACACCAATGAGCAGTTCTTC
TRBD2 | NA | TRBJ2-3 | TRBV4-1 | CASSQTSGSTDTQYF | TGCGCCAGCAGCCAGACTAGCGGGAGTACGGATACGCAGTATTTT